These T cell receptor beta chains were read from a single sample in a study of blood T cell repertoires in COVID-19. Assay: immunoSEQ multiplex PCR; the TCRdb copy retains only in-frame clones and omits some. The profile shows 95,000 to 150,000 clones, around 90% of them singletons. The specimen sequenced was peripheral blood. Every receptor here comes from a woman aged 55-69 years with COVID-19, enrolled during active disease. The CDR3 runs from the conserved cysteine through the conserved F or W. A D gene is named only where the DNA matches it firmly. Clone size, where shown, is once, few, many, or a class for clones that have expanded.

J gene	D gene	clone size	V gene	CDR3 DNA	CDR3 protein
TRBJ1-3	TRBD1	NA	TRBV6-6	TGTGCCAGCAGGGACAGGTTCGATGGAAACACCATATATTTT	CASRDRFDGNTIYF
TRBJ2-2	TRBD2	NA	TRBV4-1	TGCGCCAGCACCCTAAACGGGGGAGGGTCGATCACCGGGGAGCTGTTTTTT	CASTLNGGGSITGELFF
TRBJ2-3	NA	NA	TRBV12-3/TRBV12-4	TGTGCCAGCAGTTTAGGGGCGACAGATACGCAGTATTTT	CASSLGATDTQYF
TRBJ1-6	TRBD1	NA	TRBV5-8	TGTGCCAGCAGCTTAGACAGGGATTCACCCCTCCACTTT	CASSLDRDSPLHF
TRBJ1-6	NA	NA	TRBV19	TGTGCCAGTAGATTGGGGGGGCGGTGGGATTCACCCCTCCACTTT	CASRLGGRWDSPLHF
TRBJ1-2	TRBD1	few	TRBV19	TGTGCCAGTAGTCCTTTCGACAGGGGGTATGGCTACACCTTC	CASSPFDRGYGYTF
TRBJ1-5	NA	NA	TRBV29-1	TGCAGCGTACTTTTGGGCAATCAGCCCCAGCATTTT	CSVLLGNQPQHF
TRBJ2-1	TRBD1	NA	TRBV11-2	TGTGCCAGCAGCTCGGACAGGGGACCTTACAATGAGCAGTTCTTC	CASSSDRGPYNEQFF
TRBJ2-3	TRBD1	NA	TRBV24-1	TGTGCCACCAGTGATTCGGACAGGGGGCGGAATACGCAGTATTTT	CATSDSDRGRNTQYF
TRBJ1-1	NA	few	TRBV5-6	TGTGCCAGCAGCTTGGTGGAGGGAGCCACTGAAGCTTTCTTT	CASSLVEGATEAFF
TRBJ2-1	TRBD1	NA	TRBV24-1	TGTGCCACCGGCCCGAACCCCGGACAGGGCCCCTACAATGAGCAGTTCTTC	CATGPNPGQGPYNEQFF
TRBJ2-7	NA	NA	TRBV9	TGTGCCAGCAGCGTTGGTGACAGGCAGTCGTACGAGCAGTACTTC	CASSVGDRQSYEQYF
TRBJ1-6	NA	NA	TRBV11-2	TGTGCCAGCACATTATCGGGGGACGCTTCACCCCTCCACTTT	CASTLSGDASPLHF
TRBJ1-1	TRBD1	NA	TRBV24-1	TGTGCCACCAGTGATTCCCGACAGGGGAACACTGAAGCTTTCTTT	CATSDSRQGNTEAFF